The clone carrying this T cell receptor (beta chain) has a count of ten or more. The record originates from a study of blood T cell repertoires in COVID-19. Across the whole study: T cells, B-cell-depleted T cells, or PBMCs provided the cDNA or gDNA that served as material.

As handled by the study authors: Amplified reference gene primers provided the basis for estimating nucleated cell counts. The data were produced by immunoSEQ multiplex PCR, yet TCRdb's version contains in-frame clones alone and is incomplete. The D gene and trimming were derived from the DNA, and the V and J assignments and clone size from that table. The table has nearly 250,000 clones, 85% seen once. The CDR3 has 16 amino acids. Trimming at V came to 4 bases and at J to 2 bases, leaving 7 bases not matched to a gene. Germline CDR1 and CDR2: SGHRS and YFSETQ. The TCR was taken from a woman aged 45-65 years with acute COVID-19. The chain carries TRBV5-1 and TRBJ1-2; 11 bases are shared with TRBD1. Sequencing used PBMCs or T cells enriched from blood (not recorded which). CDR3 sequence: CASSPYGQGANYGYTF. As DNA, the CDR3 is TGCGCCAGCAGCCCCTATGGACAGGGGGCGAACTATGGCTACACCTTC.